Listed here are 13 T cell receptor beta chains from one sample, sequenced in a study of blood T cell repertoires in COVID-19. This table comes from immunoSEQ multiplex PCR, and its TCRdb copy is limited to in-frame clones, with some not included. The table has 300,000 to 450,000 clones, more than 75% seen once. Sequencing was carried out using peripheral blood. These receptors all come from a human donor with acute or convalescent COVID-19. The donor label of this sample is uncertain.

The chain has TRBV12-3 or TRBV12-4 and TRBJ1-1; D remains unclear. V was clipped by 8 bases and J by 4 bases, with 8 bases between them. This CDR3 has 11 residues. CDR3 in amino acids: CASGRITEAFF. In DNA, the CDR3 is TGTGCCAGCGGGAGGATCACTGAAGCTTTCTTT.

CDR3 in DNA: TGCGCCAGCAGCGAATATGCTATTGGCGGGGAGCTGTTTTTT. It encodes CASSEYAIGGELFF. The chain links TRBV4-1 to TRBJ2-2, with D unresolved. This CDR3 comprises 14 residues. V lost 5 bases and J 7 bases, leaving 14 bases between the germline ends. The germline CDR1 and CDR2 sequences are MGHRA and YSYEKL.

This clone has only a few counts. The CDR3 spells CATSRERGAWGNTEAFF. The CDR3 DNA reads TGTGCCACCAGCAGAGAAAGGGGCGCGTGGGGTAACACTGAAGCTTTCTTT. The rearrangement links TRBV15 to TRBJ1-1; possible D gene TRBD1, 5 bases. Germline V gene sequence: CDR1 LNHNV, CDR2 YYDKDF (reference sequence). Trimming removed 0 bases from V and 2 bases from J, with 16 bases in between. This CDR3 has 17 residues.

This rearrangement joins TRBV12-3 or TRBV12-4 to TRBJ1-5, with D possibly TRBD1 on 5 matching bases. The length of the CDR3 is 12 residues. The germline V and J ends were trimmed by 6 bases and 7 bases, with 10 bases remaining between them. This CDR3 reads CASSLREQPQHF. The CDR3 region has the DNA TGTGCCAGCAGCCTCAGGGAACAGCCCCAGCATTTT.

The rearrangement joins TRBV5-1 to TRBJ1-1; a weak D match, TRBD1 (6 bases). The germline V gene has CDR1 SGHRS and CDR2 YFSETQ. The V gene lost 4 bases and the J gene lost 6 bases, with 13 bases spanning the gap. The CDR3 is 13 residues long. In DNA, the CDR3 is TGCGCCAGCAGCACGGGGCAGGGGTCTGAAGCTTTCTTT. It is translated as CASSTGQGSEAFF. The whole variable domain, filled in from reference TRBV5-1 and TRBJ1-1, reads KAGVTQTPRYLIKTRGQQVTLSCSPISGHRSVSWYQQTPGQGLQFLFEYFSETQRNKGNFPGRFSGRQFSNSRSEMNVSTLELGDSALYLCASSTGQGSEAFFGQGTRLTVV.

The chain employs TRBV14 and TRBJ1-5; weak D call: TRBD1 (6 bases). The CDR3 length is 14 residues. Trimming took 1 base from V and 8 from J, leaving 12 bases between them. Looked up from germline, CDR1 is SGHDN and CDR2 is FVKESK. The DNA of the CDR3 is TGTGCCAGCAGCCAAGCGGGGGGCAAGAAGCCCCAGCATTTT. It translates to CASSQAGGKKPQHF.

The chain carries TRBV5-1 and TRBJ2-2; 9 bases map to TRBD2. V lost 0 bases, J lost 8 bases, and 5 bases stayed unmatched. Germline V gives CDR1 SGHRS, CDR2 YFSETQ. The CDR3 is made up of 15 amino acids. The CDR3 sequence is CASSLDSGGLGELFF. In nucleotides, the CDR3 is TGCGCCAGCAGCTTGGACAGCGGGGGGCTTGGGGAGCTGTTTTTT.

DNA for the CDR3: TGTGCCTGGGAACTGAGCGGGTTAGGTACGCAGTATTTT. As protein: CAWELSGLGTQYF. This chain connects TRBV30 to TRBJ2-3; D might be TRBD2 (6 bases). CDR3 length: 13 residues. V was shortened by 5 bases and J by 8 bases, with 17 bases between the two germline ends. Germline values: CDR1 GTSNPN, CDR2 SVGIG (reference sequence).

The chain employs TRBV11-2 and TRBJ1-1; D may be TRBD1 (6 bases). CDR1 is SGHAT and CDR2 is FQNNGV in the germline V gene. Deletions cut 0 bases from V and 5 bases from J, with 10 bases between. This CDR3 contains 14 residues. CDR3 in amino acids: CASSLEDSVTEAFF. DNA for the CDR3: TGTGCCAGCAGCTTAGAGGACAGCGTAACTGAAGCTTTCTTT.

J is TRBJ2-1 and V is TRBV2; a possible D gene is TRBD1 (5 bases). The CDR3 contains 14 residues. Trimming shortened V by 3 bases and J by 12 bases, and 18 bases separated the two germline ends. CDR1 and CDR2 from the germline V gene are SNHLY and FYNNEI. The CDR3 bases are TGTGCCAGCAGTGACGGACACCTAATGGGTGTGCAGTTCTTC. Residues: CASSDGHLMGVQFF.

As DNA, the CDR3 is TGTGCCAGCAGCTTGCGACTAGCGGGGGGATACAATGAGCAGTTCTTC. It codes for CASSLRLAGGYNEQFF. The chain carries TRBV5-5 and TRBJ2-1, with 13 bases identical to TRBD2. V was clipped by 1 base and J by 4 bases; unmatched bases: 2. The CDR3 is 16 residues long. Germline V gene data show CDR1 as SGHKS and CDR2 as YYEKEE (reference sequence).

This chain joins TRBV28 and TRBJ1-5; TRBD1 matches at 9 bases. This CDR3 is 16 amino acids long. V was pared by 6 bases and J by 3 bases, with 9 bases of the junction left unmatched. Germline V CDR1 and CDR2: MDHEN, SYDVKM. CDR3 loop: CASRERQGGDNQPQHF. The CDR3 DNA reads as TGTGCCAGCAGGGAGAGACAGGGGGGGGACAATCAGCCCCAGCATTTT. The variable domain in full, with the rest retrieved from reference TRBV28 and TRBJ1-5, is DVKVTQSSRYLVKRTGEKVFLECVQDMDHENMFWYRQDPGLGLRLIYFSYDVKMKEKGDIPEGYSVSREKKERFSLILESASTNQTSMYLCASRERQGGDNQPQHFGDGTRLSIL.

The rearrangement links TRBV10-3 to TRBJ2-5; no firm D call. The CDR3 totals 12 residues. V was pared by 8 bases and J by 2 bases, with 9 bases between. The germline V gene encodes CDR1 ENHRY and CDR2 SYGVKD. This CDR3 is CAISQAQETQYF. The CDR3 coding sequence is TGTGCCATCTCTCAGGCACAAGAGACCCAGTACTTC.